The clone carrying this T cell receptor (beta chain) showed up many times. The authors sequenced patients whose flow cytometry had shown CD8+CD57+ cell expansion. Patients had undergone no therapy by the time their blood was sampled. The sample comes from a study of CD8+CD57+ T cells in acquired aplastic anemia. It was genomic DNA that served as the template for profiling TCR beta VDJ and CDR3. One entry per CDR3 protein results from TCRdb running MiXCR on the reads. The sample records 150,000 to 200,000 distinct CDR3 sequences, 45% to 50% being singletons. CDR3 length: 14 amino acids. Germline CDR1 and CDR2: SGHDT and YYEEEE. With 1 base clipped from V and 6 bases from J, the junction kept 1 base outside the gene matches.

The origin of this receptor is a human donor with aplastic anemia. J is TRBJ2-7 and V is TRBV5-6, with 13 bases matching TRBD2. Sequencing was performed on sorted CD4+, CD8+, or CD8+CD57+ T cells (not recorded which) from PBMCs. In nucleotides, the CDR3 is TGTGCCAGCAGCTTGACTAGCGGGAGGGTCGAGCAGTACTTC. It translates to CASSLTSGRVEQYF.